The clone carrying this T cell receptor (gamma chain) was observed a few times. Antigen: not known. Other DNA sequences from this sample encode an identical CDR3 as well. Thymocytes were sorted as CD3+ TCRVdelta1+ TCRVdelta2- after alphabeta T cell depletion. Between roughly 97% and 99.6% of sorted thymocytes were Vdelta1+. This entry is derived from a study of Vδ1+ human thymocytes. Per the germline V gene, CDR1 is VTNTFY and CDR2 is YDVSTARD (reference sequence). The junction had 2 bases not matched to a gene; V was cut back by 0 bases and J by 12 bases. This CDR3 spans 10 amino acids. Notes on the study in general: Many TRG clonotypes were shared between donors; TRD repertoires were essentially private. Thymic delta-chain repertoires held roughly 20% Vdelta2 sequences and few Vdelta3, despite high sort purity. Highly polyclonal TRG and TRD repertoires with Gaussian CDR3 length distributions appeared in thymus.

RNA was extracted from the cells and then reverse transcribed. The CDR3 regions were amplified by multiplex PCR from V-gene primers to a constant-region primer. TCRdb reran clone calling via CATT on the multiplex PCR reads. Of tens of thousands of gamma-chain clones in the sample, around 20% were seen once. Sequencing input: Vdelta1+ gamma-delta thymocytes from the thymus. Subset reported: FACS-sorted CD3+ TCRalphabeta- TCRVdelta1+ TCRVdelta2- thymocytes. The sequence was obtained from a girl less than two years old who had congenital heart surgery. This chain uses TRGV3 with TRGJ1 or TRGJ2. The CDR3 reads CATWDRRKLF. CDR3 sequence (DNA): TGTGCCACCTGGGACAGGCGGAAACTCTTT.